Each of the 3 T cell receptor beta chains below was sequenced from the same sample in a study of blood T cell repertoires in COVID-19. Clones were sequenced by immunoSEQ multiplex PCR, and TCRdb holds only the in-frame ones, with some missing. Of about 290,000 clones in the sample, roughly nine tenths were seen once. Sequenced: peripheral blood. The source is a woman in her thirties or forties who had recovered from COVID-19.

The chain is built from TRBV27 and TRBJ2-1; possible D gene TRBD1, 8 bases. Germline CDR1 reads MNHEY; CDR2 reads SMNVEV (reference sequence). V was shortened by 4 bases and J by 1 base, with 20 bases between the two germline ends. This CDR3 spans 18 amino acids. The CDR3 sequence is CASSSPATGEGSYNEQFF. The CDR3 nucleotides are TGTGCCAGCAGTTCCCCAGCGACAGGGGAGGGTTCCTACAATGAGCAGTTCTTC.

The chain uses TRBV19 and TRBJ1-6; no firm D call. In germline, CDR1 is LNHDA, CDR2 SQIVND (reference sequence). CDR3 length: 13 residues. V lost 7 bases and J lost 5, with 9 bases in between. DNA for the CDR3: TGTGCCAGTAAAAAGGAGAATAATTCACCCCTCCACTTT. This gives the protein CASKKENNSPLHF.

The rearrangement uses TRBV6-1 and TRBJ1-2; perhaps TRBD1 as D (5 bases). The length of the CDR3 is 13 residues. Trimming stripped 1 base from V and 8 bases from J, with 11 bases between. CDR1 and CDR2 from the germline V gene are MNHNS and SASEGT. Here the CDR3 DNA reads TGTGCCAGCAGTGAAGGACCAGGGTCCGGCTACACCTTC. It encodes CASSEGPGSGYTF.